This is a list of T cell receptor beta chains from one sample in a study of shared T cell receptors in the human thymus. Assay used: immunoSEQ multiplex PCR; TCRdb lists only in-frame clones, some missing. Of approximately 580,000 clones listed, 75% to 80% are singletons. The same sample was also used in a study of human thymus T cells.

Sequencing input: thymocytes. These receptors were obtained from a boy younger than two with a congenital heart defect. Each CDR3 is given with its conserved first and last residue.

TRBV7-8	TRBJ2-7	CASSCSTSGSPQYF
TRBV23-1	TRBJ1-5	CASSQSAGSGNQPQHF
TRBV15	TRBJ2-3	CATRHERGHTDTQYF
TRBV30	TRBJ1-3	CAWKRRSSGNTIYF
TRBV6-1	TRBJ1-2	CASSDGQGYGYTF
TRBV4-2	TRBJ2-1	CAIGTSGYNEQFF
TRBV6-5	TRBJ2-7	CASSRTSGSIYEQYF
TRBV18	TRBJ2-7	CASSPLGTTLEQYF
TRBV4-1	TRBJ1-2	CASSQDTAYGYTF
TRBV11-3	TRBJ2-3	CASSSGRATDTQYF
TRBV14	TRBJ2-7	CASSQEGDTYEQYF
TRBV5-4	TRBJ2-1	CASSLVSGSPFGSYNEQFF
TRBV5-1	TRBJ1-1	CASSLSGGTEAFF
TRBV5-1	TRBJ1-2	CASSPFGRGYYGYTF
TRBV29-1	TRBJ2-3	CSVYGATDTQYF
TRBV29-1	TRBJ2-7	CSVARAGASGNEQYF
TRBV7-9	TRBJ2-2	CASRHGQGARTGELFF
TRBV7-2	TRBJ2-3	CASSLGGLGTDTQYF
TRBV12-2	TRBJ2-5	CASRLAGQEETQYF
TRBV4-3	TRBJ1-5	CASSQARLVRVQPQHF
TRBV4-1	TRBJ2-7	CASSQPHRGYEQYF
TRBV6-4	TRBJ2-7	CASRTGVEAYEQYF
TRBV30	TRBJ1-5	CALPTETFRCLQPQHF
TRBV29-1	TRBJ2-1	CSVEASGRRRYNEQFF
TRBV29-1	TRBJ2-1	CSVEERGSYNEQFF
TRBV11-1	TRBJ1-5	CASSEDGGVQPQHF
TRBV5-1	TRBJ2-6	CASSHRFGANVLTF
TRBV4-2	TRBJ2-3	CASSQGRSGRFRDTQYF
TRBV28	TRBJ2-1	CASSFWTSGRRGEQFF
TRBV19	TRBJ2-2	CASSIRTGGRIIIGELFF
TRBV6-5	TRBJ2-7	CATPKPGQGPYEQYF
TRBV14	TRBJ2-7	CASKGQGTHEQYF
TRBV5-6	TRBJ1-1	CASSLEEGFGTEAFF
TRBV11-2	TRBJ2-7	CASSYGLAGGRGGNEQYF
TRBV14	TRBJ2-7	CASSQARLESNEQYF
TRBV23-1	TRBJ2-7	CASRQILAGPSYEQYF
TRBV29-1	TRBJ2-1	CSVEDPVVREPGNEQFF
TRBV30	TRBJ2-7	CAWSCIDLNGRAYEQYF
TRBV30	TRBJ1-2	CAWSAQVTGYTF
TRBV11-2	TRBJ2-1	CASSLVASGSGGNEQFF
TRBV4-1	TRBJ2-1	CASSQPRVQSGNEQFF
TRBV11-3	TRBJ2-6	CASSLGGQGVSGANVLTF
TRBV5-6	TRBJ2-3	CASSPRSGTKDTQYF
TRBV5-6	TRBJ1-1	CASSDKSTEAFF
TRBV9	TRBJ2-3	CASSVATGWTGGLSDTQYF
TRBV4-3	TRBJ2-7	CASSQKGTSGTRLYEQYF
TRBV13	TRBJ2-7	CASRAGDYEQYF
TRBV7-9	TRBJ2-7	CASSPEGTSGRKRYEQYF
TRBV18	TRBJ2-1	CASSPSRQYNEQFF
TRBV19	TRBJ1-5	CASSQPRWPQHF
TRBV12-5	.	CASGFIYYEQYF
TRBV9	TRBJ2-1	CASSVATSRSEQFF
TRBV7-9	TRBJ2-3	CASSLRNTRGTQYF
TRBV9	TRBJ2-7	CASSKRQGRYEQYF
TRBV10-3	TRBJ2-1	CAISEGSSYNEQFF
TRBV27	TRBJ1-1	CASSLQGPHTEAFF
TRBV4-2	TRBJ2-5	CASSPTSAGPKETQYF
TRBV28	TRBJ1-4	CASSLNPDRDNEKLFF